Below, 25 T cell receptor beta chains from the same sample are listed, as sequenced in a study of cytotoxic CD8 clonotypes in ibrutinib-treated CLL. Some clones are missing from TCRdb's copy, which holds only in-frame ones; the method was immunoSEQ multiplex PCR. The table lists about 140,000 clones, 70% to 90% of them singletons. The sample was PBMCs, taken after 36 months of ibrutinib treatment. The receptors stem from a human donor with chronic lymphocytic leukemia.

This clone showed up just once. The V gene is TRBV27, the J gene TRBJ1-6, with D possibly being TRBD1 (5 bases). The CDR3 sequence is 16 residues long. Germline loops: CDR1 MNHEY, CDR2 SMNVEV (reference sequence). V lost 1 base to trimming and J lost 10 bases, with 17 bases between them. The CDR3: CASSLLPAGNESPLHF. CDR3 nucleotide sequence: TGTGCCAGCAGTTTATTACCCGCAGGGAATGAATCACCCCTCCACTTT.

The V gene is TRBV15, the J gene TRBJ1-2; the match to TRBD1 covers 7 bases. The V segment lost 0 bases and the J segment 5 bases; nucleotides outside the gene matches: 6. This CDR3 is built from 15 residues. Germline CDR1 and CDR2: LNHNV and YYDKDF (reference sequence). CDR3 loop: CATSRDYTGAYGYTF. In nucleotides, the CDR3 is TGTGCCACCAGCAGAGATTATACAGGGGCTTATGGCTACACCTTC.

The CDR3 DNA reads as TGTGCCAGCAGCGAGCGCACCTACAATGAGCAGTTCTTC. This codes for CASSERTYNEQFF. V and J are TRBV27 and TRBJ2-1, with D uncertain. The V gene lost 6 bases and the J gene lost 2 bases, with 8 bases spanning the gap. CDR3 length: 13 amino acids. The germline V gene has CDR1 MNHEY and CDR2 SMNVEV (reference sequence).

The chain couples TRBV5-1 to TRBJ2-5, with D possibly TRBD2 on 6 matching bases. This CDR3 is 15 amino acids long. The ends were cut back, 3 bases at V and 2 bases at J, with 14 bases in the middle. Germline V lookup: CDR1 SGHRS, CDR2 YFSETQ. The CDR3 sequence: CASSSGTAPQETQYF. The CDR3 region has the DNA TGCGCCAGCAGCTCGGGGACTGCCCCACAAGAGACCCAGTACTTC.

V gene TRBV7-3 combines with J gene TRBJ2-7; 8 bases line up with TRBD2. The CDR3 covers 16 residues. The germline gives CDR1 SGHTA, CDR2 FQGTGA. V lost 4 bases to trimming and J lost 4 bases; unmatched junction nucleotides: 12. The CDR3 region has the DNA TGTGCCAGCAGCTCAATGGGAGCGGGAGTAGCATACGAGCAGTACTTC. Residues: CASSSMGAGVAYEQYF.

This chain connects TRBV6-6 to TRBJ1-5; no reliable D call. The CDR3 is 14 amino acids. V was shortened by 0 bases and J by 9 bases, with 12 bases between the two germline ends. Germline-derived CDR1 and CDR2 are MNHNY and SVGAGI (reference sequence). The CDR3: CASSYSAAGGPQHF. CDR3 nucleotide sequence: TGTGCCAGCAGTTACTCGGCAGCCGGAGGGCCCCAGCATTTT.

The CDR3 region has the DNA TGTGCCAGCAGCTTCCCTGGGACAGCATACGAGCAGTACTTC. Protein product: CASSFPGTAYEQYF. V usage is TRBV7-9 and J usage is TRBJ2-7, with 7 bases matching TRBD1. The J segment lost 4 bases and the V segment lost 3 bases, leaving 6 bases of the junction unmatched. Germline CDR1 reads SEHNR; CDR2 reads FQNEAQ (reference sequence). The CDR3 covers 14 residues.

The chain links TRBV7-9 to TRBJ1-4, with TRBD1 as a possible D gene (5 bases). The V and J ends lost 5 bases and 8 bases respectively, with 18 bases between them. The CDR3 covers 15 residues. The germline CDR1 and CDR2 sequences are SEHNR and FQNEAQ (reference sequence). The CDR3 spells CASSPFLRVGEKLFF. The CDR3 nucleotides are TGTGCCAGCAGCCCCTTTCTCAGGGTTGGCGAAAAACTGTTTTTT.

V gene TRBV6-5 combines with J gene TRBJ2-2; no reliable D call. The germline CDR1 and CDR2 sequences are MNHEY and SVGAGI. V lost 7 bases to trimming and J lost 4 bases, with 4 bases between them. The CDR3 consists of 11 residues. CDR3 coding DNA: TGTGCCAGCAAGGGCACCGGGGAGCTGTTTTTT. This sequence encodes CASKGTGELFF.

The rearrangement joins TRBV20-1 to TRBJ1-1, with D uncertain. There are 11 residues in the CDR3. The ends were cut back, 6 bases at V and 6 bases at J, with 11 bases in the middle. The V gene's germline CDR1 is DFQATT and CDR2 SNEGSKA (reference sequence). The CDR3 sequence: CSASSGSEAFF. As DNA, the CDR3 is TGCAGTGCGAGTTCAGGATCTGAAGCTTTCTTT.

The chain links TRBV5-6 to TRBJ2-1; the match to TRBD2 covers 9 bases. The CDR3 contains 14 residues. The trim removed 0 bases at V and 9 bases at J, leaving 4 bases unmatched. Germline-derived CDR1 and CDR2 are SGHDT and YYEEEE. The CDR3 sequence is CASSLGLAGTEQFF. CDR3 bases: TGTGCCAGCAGCTTGGGGCTAGCGGGGACTGAGCAGTTCTTC.

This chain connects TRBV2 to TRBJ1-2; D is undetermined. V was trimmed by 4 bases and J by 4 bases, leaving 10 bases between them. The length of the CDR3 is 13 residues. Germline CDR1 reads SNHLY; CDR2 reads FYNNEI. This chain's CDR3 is CASSGFVGYGYTF. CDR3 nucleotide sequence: TGTGCCAGCAGTGGATTTGTAGGCTATGGCTACACCTTC.

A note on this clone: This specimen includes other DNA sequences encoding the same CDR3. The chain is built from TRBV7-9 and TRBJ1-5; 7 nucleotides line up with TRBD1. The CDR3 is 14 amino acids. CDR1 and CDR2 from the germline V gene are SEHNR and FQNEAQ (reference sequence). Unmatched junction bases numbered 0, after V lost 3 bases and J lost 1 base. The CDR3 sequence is CASSLTGSNQPQHF. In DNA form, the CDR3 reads TGTGCCAGCAGCTTGACAGGGAGCAATCAGCCCCAGCATTTT.

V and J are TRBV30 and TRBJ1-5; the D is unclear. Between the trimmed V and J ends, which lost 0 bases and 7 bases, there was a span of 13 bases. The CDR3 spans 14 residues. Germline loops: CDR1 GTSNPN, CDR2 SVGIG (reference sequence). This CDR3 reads CAWSVSPGGQPQHF. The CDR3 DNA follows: TGTGCCTGGAGTGTATCTCCAGGCGGACAGCCCCAGCATTTT.

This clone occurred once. CDR3 in DNA: TGTGCCAGCAGCTTACCAGGGCAGGATACGCAGTATTTT. Translation gives CASSLPGQDTQYF. The chain recombines TRBV7-9 with TRBJ2-3; a possible D gene is TRBD1 (5 bases). Germline CDR1 is SEHNR and CDR2 is FQNEAQ (reference sequence). V dropped 2 bases and J dropped 6 bases, with 9 bases sitting between them. CDR3 length equals 13 residues.

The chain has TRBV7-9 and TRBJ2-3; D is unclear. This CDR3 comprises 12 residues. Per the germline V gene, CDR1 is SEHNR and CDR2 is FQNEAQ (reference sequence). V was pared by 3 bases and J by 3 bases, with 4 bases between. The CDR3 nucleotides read TGTGCCAGCAGCTTCGGGACAGATACGCAGTATTTT. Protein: CASSFGTDTQYF.

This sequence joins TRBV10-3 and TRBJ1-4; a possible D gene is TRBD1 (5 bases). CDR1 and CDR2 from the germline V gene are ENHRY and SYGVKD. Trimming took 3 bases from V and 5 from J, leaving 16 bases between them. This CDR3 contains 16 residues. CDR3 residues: CAISDPGRGMNEKLFF. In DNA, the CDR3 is TGTGCCATCAGTGACCCAGGGAGAGGGATGAATGAAAAACTGTTTTTT.

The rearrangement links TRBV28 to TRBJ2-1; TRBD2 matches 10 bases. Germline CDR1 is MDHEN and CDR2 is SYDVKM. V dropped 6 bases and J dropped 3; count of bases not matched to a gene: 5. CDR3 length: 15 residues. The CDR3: CASSRLAGVYNEQFF. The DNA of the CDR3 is TGTGCCAGCAGCCGGCTAGCGGGGGTCTACAATGAGCAGTTCTTC.

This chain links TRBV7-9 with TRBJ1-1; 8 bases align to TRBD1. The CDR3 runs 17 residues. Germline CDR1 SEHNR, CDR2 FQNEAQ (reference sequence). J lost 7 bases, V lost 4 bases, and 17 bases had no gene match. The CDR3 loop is CASSSLRDRFNRGEAFF. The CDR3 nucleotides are TGTGCCAGCAGCTCCCTGAGGGACAGGTTCAATCGGGGTGAAGCTTTCTTT. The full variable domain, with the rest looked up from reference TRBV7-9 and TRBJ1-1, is DTGVSQNPRHKITKRGQNVTFRCDPISEHNRLYWYRQTLGQGPEFLTYFQNEAQLEKSRLLSDRFSAERPKGSFSTLEIQRTEQGDSAMYLCASSSLRDRFNRGEAFFGQGTRLTVV.

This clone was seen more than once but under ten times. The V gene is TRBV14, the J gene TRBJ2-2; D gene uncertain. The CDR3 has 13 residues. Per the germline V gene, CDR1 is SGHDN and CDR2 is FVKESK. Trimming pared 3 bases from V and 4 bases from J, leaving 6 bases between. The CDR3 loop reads CASSQVTTGELFF. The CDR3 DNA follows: TGTGCCAGCAGCCAGGTTACCACCGGGGAGCTGTTTTTT.

CDR3 loop: CASSYGGGETQYF. CDR3 DNA: TGTGCCAGCAGCTACGGCGGGGGAGAGACCCAGTACTTC. The chain links TRBV6-5 to TRBJ2-5, with TRBD2 matching 7 bases. The ends lost 6 bases at V and 4 bases at J; junction bases unmatched: 5. The CDR3 is 13 residues long. Germline V gene data show CDR1 as MNHEY and CDR2 as SVGAGI.

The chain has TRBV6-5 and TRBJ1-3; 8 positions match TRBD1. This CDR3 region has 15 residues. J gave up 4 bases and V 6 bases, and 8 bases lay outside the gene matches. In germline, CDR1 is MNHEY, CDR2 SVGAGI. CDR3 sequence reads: CASSRTGGRGNTIYF. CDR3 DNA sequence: TGTGCCAGCAGCCGCACAGGGGGGCGCGGAAACACCATATATTTT.

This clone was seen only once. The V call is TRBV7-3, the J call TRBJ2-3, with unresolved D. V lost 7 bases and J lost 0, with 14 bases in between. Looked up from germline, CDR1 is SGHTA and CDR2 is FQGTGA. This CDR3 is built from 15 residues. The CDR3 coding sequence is TGTGCCAGCACCCAGACCCCATTAAGCACAGATACGCAGTATTTT. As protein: CASTQTPLSTDTQYF. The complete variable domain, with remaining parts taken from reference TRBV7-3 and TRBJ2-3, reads GAGVSQTPSNKVTEKGKYVELRCDPISGHTALYWYRQSLGQGPEFLIYFQGTGAADDSGLPNDRFFAVRPEGSVSTLKIQRTERGDSAVYLCASTQTPLSTDTQYFGPGTRLTVL.

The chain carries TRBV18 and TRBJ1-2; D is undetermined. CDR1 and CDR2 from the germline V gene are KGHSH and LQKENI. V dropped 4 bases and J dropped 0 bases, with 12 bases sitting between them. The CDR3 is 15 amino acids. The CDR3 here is CASSQEPYPNYGYTF. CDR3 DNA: TGTGCCAGCTCACAGGAACCGTACCCTAACTATGGCTACACCTTC.

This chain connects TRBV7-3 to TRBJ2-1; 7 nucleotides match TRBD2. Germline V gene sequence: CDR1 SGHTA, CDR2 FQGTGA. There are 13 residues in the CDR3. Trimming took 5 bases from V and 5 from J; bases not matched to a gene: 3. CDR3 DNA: TGTGCCAGCAGCAAACTAGCGAACAATGAGCAGTTCTTC. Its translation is CASSKLANNEQFF.